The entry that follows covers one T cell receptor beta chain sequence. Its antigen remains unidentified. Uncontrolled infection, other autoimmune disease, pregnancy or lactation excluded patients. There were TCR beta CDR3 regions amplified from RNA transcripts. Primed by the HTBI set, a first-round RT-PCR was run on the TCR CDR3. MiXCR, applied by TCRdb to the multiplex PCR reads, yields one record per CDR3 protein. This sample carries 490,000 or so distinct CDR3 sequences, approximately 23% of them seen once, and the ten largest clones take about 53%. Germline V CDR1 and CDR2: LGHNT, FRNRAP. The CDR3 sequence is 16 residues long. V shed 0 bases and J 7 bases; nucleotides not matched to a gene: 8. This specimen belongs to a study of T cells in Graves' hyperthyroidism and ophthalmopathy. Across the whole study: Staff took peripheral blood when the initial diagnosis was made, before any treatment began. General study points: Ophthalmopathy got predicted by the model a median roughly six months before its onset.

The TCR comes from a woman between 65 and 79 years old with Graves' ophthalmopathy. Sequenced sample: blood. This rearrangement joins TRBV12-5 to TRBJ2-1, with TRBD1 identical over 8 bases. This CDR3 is CASGLVQTGGRNEQFF. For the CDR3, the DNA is TGTGCTAGTGGTTTGGTACAAACAGGGGGGAGGAATGAGCAGTTCTTC.